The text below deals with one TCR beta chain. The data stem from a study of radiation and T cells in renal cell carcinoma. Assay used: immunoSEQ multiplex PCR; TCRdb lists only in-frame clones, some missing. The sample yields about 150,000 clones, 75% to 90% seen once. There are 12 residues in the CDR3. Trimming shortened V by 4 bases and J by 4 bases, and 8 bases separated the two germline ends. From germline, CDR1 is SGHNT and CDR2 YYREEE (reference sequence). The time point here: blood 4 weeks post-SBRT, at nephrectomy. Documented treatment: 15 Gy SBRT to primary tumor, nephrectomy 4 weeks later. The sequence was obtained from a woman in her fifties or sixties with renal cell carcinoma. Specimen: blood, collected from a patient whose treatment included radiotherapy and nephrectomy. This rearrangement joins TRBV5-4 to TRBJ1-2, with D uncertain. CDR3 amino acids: CASSQDAYGYTF. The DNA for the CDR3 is TGTGCCAGCAGCCAAGATGCCTATGGCTACACCTTC.